These T cell receptor beta chains were read from a single sample in a study of breast tumors, draining lymph nodes, adjacent tissues. Using its own MiXCR run on the multiplex PCR reads, TCRdb lists one record per CDR3 protein. The sample shows about 200,000 distinct CDR3 sequences, approximately 31% of them seen only once. The specimen sequenced was axillary lymph node tissue. The receptors derive from a female donor with breast cancer. Some clones in this sample may be carry-over from other donors' samples. The conserved cysteine and the conserved F or W are not part of the CDR3 here. A D gene is named only where the DNA matches it firmly.

d_call	v_call	j_call	cdr3_length	cdr3_aa
TRBD1	TRBV2	TRBJ1-2	11	ASKEAGGKGYT
-	TRBV19	TRBJ1-2	11	ASSITGGGGYT
-	TRBV20-1	TRBJ1-5	12	SASGSGSNQPQH
TRBD2	TRBV27	TRBJ2-7	12	ASKEREASYEQY
TRBD1	TRBV6-5	TRBJ2-2	12	ASRRTGYTGELF
TRBD1	TRBV28	TRBJ1-2	12	ASNIQGVDYGYT
-	TRBV2	TRBJ1-5	15	ASSEEGGGSFNQPQH
TRBD2	TRBV6-4	TRBJ2-3	14	ASSRETSPSTDTQY
-	TRBV6-5	TRBJ1-2	16	ASSRGQGPATLSYGYT
-	TRBV5-5	TRBJ1-1	13	ASSSTLQKNTEAF
-	TRBV12-3/TRBV12-4	TRBJ1-3	13	ASNPGDSSGNTIY
-	TRBV20-1	TRBJ2-7	12	SASRDTRTYEQY
-	TRBV19	TRBJ2-2	19	ASSSDSGANVLTFGAGELF
TRBD1	TRBV15	TRBJ2-5	14	ATSRHGHRGMETQY
-	TRBV5-1	TRBJ1-2	11	ASSLSGLYGYT
TRBD2	TRBV10-3	TRBJ2-3	12	ASGTSGSGDTQY
-	TRBV9	TRBJ2-3	12	ASSPDRATDTQY
TRBD1	TRBV6-1	TRBJ2-6	16	ASSEPGTGASGANVLT
-	TRBV20-1	TRBJ2-2	11	SAPQGLAGELF